The T cell receptor (beta chain) under discussion was sequenced for a study of T cells in Graves' hyperthyroidism and ophthalmopathy. Notes on this clonotype: At one of its ends the junction is not consistent with the germline gene, which may arise from a read error.

TCR beta CDR3 regions were amplified from RNA. Using the HTBI primer set, a first-round RT-PCR was run on the TCR CDR3. TCRdb reprocessed the multiplex PCR reads with MiXCR, giving one entry per CDR3 protein. The data hold about 550,000 distinct CDR3 sequences, with around 20% observed a single time. The CDR3 runs to 13 residues. Germline V CDR1 and CDR2: KGHDR, SFDVKD. The chain employs TRBV24-1 and TRBJ2-5; D unclear. Sequences were obtained from blood. The source of this sequence is a man aged 18 to 29 with Graves' hyperthyroidism. The CDR3 DNA follows: TGTGCCGCCAGTGATAGCAGGTTAGAGACCCAGTACTTC. It specifies CAASDSRLETQYF.